Listed below are T cell receptor beta chains from one sample, sequenced in a study of shared clonotypes between healthy human individuals. Data came from immunoSEQ multiplex PCR; TCRdb stores just in-frame clones and leaves some out. The sample yields fewer than 500,000 clones, roughly 85% seen once. Sequences were obtained from PBMCs. The receptors stem from a woman aged 40-49 years in good health. Some clones in this sample may be carry-over from other donors' samples. The CDR3 runs from the conserved cysteine through the conserved F or W. D genes are given only for firm matches.

j_gene	v_gene	d_gene	CDR3aa
TRBJ2-2	TRBV15	.	CATISNAGELFF
TRBJ2-6	TRBV7-3	.	CASSLRQNSGANVLTF
TRBJ1-5	TRBV19	TRBD1	CASSQFSGGSSNQPQHF
TRBJ1-2	TRBV30	TRBD1	CAWSRDRGSYGYTF
TRBJ2-7	TRBV7-8	.	CASSKQGYEQYF
TRBJ1-3	TRBV5-1	.	CASSLDGGSATGNTIYF
TRBJ1-3	TRBV6-1	.	CASSSRGGSGNTIYF
TRBJ2-5	TRBV7-2	.	CASSLDSGGLVTQYF
TRBJ2-3	TRBV5-1	.	CASKGLPSSSTDTQYF
TRBJ2-7	TRBV10-3	TRBD2	CAISEPGLAGSYEQYF
TRBJ2-6	TRBV11-2	.	CASSKGFGSGANVLTF
TRBJ2-7	TRBV7-3	.	CASSLNHGEPYEQYF
TRBJ2-3	TRBV18	TRBD2	CASSLGTSGLDTQYF
TRBJ1-5	TRBV2	.	CASSGGSGKGQPQHF
TRBJ1-4	TRBV11-2	.	CASSLGRSGSLLGKLFF
TRBJ2-7	TRBV7-9	.	CASSLAEREQYF
TRBJ2-1	TRBV18	TRBD2	CASSPVFLAGVDLQFF
TRBJ2-2	TRBV7-8	.	CASSLGGNTGELFF
TRBJ2-1	TRBV11-1	TRBD2	CASIGTSGSATYNEQFF
TRBJ1-3	TRBV7-9	.	CASSLNTIYF
TRBJ2-7	TRBV5-1	.	CASSPRTTAYEQYF
TRBJ2-3	TRBV5-1	.	CASSLGQPRDTQYF
TRBJ2-2	TRBV6-5	.	CASSRGGNTGELFF
TRBJ1-3	TRBV11-2	TRBD1	CASSTYRGSGNTIYF
TRBJ2-7	TRBV7-9	TRBD1	CASSKGGGQGTYKQYF
TRBJ2-1	TRBV10-3	TRBD1	CAISGTGALHNEQFF
TRBJ1-5	TRBV18	.	CASSPDEDQPQHF
TRBJ2-2	TRBV28	.	CASNDRPNTGELFF
TRBJ2-6	TRBV19	.	CASSTASSGANVLTF
TRBJ1-2	TRBV28	.	CASNMNSYGYTF
TRBJ2-7	TRBV15	.	CATSRVGSRNSYEQYF
.	TRBV25-1	.	CASGGDRDAYEQYF
TRBJ2-5	TRBV7-9	.	CASSFFSDQETQYF
TRBJ1-4	TRBV30	.	CAWMGDNEKLFF
TRBJ1-4	TRBV5-1	.	CASSSGEKLFF
TRBJ2-1	TRBV4-1	.	CASSQFGQRVYNEQFF
TRBJ2-7	TRBV7-9	.	CASSPWQGASYEQYF
TRBJ1-2	TRBV19	TRBD1	CASTATGNDYGYTF
TRBJ2-5	TRBV5-4	.	CASSLRGGYETQYF
TRBJ1-4	TRBV7-2	.	CASSLNGAPGEKLFF
TRBJ2-7	TRBV27	.	CASTGGLRPYEQYF
TRBJ1-1	TRBV5-1	.	CASSSTGNTEAFF
TRBJ2-3	TRBV7-8	.	CASSLITRSTDTQYF
TRBJ2-1	TRBV4-1	TRBD2	CASSHALGSGRPGNEQFF
TRBJ2-7	TRBV25-1	.	CASSPAGLYEQYF
TRBJ1-1	TRBV5-6	TRBD1	CASSRYRGANTEAFF
TRBJ2-1	TRBV15	.	CATSRDRGGLAQFF
TRBJ2-1	TRBV14	.	CASSQDRTNGYNEQFF
TRBJ2-1	TRBV28	TRBD2	CASSPSGSREFSYEQFF
TRBJ1-3	TRBV7-9	.	CASSLGYAGSGNTIYF
TRBJ2-7	TRBV11-2	.	CASSLAHESYEQYF
TRBJ2-1	TRBV29-1	.	CSCRVGNEQFF
TRBJ2-1	TRBV28	.	CASSMREPYNEQFF
TRBJ2-7	TRBV7-6	.	CASSPGTSLSYEQYF
TRBJ2-1	TRBV7-3	TRBD2	CASSLTKASGPYNEQFF